The sample holds many counts of the clone carrying this T cell receptor beta chain. The sample originates from a study of Graves' ophthalmopathy and Graves' hyperthyroidism. Trimming removed 3 bases from V and 2 bases from J, with 17 bases in between. The CDR3 consists of 17 residues. Amplification of TCR beta CDR3 regions used RNA transcripts. HTBI-primed RT-PCR formed the first round, and a multiplex PCR formed the second. Each CDR3 protein gets one entry after TCRdb re-called the multiplex PCR reads with MiXCR. The top ten hold roughly 1.6% of the sample, which has around 400,000 distinct CDR3 sequences, roughly 18% seen once.

The sequencing input was peripheral blood. The receptor comes from a woman in her late teens or twenties with Graves' ophthalmopathy. The rearrangement uses TRBV12-3 or TRBV12-4 and TRBJ1-5, with D tentatively TRBD1 (6 bases). The DNA for the CDR3 is TGTGCCAGCAGTTTGCGGCCGGGAGGGGGGGGCAATCAGCCCCAGCATTTT. Amino acid sequence: CASSLRPGGGGNQPQHF.